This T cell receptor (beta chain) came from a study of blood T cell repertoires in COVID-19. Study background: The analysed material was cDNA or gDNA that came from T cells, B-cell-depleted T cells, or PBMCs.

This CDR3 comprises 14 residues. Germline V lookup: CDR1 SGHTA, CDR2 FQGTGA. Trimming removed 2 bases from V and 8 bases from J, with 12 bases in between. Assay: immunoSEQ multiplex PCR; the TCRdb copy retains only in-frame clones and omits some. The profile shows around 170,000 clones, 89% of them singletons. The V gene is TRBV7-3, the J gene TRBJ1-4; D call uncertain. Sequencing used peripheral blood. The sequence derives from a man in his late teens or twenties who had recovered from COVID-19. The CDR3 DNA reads TGTGCCAGCAGCTTAGACCGAGAGGCGGAAAAACTGTTTTTT. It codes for CASSLDREAEKLFF.